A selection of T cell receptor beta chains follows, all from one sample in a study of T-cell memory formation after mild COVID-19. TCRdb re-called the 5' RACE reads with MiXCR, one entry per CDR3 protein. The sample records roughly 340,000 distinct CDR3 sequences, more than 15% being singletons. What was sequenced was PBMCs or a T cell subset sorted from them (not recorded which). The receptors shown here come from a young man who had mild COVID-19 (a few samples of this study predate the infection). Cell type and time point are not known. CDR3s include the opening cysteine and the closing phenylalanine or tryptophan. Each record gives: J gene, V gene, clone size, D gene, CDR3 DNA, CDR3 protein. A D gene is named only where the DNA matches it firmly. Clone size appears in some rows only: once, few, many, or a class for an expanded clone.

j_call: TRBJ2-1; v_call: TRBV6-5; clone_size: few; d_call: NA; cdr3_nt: TGTGCCAGCAGTTACTCGCGGCGGGGGGACAGCTCCTACAATGAGCAGTTCTTC; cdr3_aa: CASSYSRRGDSSYNEQFF
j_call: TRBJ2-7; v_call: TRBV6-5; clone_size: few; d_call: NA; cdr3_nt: TGTGCCAGCAGTTACGCAGGTTCCTACGAGCAGTACTTC; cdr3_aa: CASSYAGSYEQYF
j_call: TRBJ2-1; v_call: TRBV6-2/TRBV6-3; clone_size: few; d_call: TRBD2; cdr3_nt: TGTGCCAGCAGTCACGACACCTCTAGCGGTAACTACTATGAGCAGTTCTTC; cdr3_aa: CASSHDTSSGNYYEQFF
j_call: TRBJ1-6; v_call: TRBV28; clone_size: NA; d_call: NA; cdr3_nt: TGTGCCAGCAGTTTATCAGGATCGCGCAAGTCACCCCTCCACTTT; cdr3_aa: CASSLSGSRKSPLHF
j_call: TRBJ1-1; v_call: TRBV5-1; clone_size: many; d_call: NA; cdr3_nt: TGCGCCAGCAGCTTCGGGGCAGGGATGAACACTGAAGCTTTCTTT; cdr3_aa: CASSFGAGMNTEAFF
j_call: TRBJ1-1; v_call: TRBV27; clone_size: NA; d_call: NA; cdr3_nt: TGTGCCAGCAGTTTAACCGGGTTTAACACTGAAGCTTTCTTT; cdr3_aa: CASSLTGFNTEAFF
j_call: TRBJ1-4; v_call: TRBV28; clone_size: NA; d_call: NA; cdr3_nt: TGTGCCAGCAGTTCCGGAAGGCAGGGCGTATTGGTAAAACTGTTTTTT; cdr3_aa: CASSSGRQGVLVKLFF
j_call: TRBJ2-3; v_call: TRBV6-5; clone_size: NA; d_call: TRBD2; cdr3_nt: TGTGCCAGCAGCACCCACCGAGCGGGGCGAGTGGGCACAGATACGCAGTATTTT; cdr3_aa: CASSTHRAGRVGTDTQYF
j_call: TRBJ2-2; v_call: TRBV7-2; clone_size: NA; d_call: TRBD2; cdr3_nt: TGTGCCAGCAGCCCCAGAGGTGTTCTAGCGGGGGACACCGGGGAGCTGTTTTTT; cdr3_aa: CASSPRGVLAGDTGELFF
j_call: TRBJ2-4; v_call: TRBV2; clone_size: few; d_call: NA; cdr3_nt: TGTGCCAGCAGTGTCGGTGGGGCTTTGAACATTCAGTACTTC; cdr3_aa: CASSVGGALNIQYF